One sample yielded the 6 T cell receptor beta chains listed below, sequenced in a study of cytomegalovirus exposure and HLA in healthy donors. The primer mix had 60 Vbeta and 13 Jbeta primers. TCRdb's copy holds only in-frame clones and misses some; the assay was immunoSEQ multiplex PCR. In the table there are some 140,000 clones, around 77% of which are singletons. Material: PBMCs. These receptors were collected from a man aged 50-60 years in good health and CMV-seronegative.

Only one count was recorded for this clone. This chain links TRBV5-4 with TRBJ2-6; TRBD1 matches at 12 bases. The CDR3 runs 18 residues. The junction had 3 bases not matched to a gene; V was cut back by 0 bases and J by 2 bases. The germline gives CDR1 SGHNT, CDR2 YYREEE (reference sequence). The CDR3 coding sequence is TGTGCCAGCAGCTTGGTGGGACAGGGGGCGCCTGGGGCCAACGTCCTGACTTTC. Protein product: CASSLVGQGAPGANVLTF. The full variable domain, its missing parts supplied by reference TRBV5-4 and TRBJ2-6, is ETGVTQSPTHLIKTRGQQVTLRCSSQSGHNTVSWYQQALGQGPQFIFQYYREEENGRGNFPPRFSGLQFPNYSSELNVNALELDDSALYLCASSLVGQGAPGANVLTFGAGSRLTVL.

The gene calls are TRBV6-1 and TRBJ2-2; a weak D match, TRBD1 (5 bases). Trimming pared 3 bases from V and 0 bases from J, leaving 8 bases between. This CDR3 is 15 amino acids long. The V gene's germline CDR1 is MNHNS and CDR2 SASEGT. This CDR3 is CASSEGQANTGELFF. As DNA, the CDR3 is TGTGCCAGCAGTGAGGGGCAGGCGAACACCGGGGAGCTGTTTTTT.

J is TRBJ1-2 and V is TRBV4-1; D gene uncertain. The CDR3 length is 14 residues. The germline gives CDR1 MGHRA, CDR2 YSYEKL. Trimming shortened V by 4 bases and J by 6 bases, and 15 bases separated the two germline ends. The CDR3 DNA is TGCGCCAGCAGCCCGGCGGCGGATTTACATGGCTACACCTTC. This translates into CASSPAADLHGYTF.

V and J are TRBV27 and TRBJ1-5, with a possible D match to TRBD1 (5 bases). Germline assignment: CDR1 MNHEY and CDR2 SMNVEV (reference sequence). Trimming left V 1 base short and J 5 bases short, with 12 bases between. The CDR3 has 15 amino acids. The CDR3 coding sequence is TGTGCCAGCAGTTTATGGTCAGGGCAGGATCAGCCCCAGCATTTT. Amino acid sequence: CASSLWSGQDQPQHF.

The CDR3 coding sequence is TGTGCCAGCAGCCCCGTCTCCGGGACAGGGGGCTTTGAGCAGTTCTTC. This translates into CASSPVSGTGGFEQFF. V usage is TRBV7-2 and J usage is TRBJ2-1, with 12 bases identical to TRBD1. V lost 5 bases to trimming and J lost 9 bases; unmatched junction nucleotides: 11. The CDR3 spans 16 residues. Germline V lookup: CDR1 SGHTA, CDR2 FQGNSA.

This clone was seen only a few times. The chain uses TRBV13 and TRBJ2-1; D remains unclear. Germline CDR1 and CDR2: PRHDT and FYEKMQ (reference sequence). The CDR3 covers 11 residues. V lost 8 bases, J lost 6 bases, and 8 bases lay in between. The DNA of the CDR3 is TGTGCCAGCTCGGTCGGCAATGAGCAGTTCTTC. Protein product: CASSVGNEQFF.